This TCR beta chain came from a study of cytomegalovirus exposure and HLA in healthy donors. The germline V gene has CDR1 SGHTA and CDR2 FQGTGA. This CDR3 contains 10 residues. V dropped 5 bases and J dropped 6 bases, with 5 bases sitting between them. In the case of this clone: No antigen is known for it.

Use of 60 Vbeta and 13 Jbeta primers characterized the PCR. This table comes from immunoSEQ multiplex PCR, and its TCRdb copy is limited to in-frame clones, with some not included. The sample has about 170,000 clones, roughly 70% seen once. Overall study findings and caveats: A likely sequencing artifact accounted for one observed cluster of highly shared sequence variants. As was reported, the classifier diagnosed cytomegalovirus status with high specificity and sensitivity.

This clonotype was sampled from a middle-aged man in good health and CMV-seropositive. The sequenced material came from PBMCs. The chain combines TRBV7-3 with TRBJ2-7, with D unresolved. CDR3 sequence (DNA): TGTGCCAGCAGCCCCCGCGAGCAGTACTTC. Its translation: CASSPREQYF.